This TCR beta chain was retrieved from a study of cytomegalovirus exposure and HLA in healthy donors. The roughly 120-subject validation cohort, separate from the roughly 670-subject first cohort, included the donors. Comment on this clone: Its antigen remains unidentified.

Whole-study findings and limits: Rarity characterized most TCR sequences, yet some public TCRs appeared in many donors. Reported results showed that the classifier diagnosed cytomegalovirus status with high specificity and sensitivity.

Repertoires were generated with immunoSEQ multiplex PCR, while TCRdb's copy carries only in-frame clones and drops some. The data hold about 120,000 clones, with roughly nine tenths observed a single time. The CDR3 covers 15 residues. The germline CDR1 and CDR2 sequences are MNHNY and SVGAGI (reference sequence). The V end was cut by 0 bases, the J end by 4 bases, with 12 bases between. The sequence derives from a woman between 18 and 29 years old in good health and CMV-seronegative. J is TRBJ1-2 and V is TRBV6-6; D may be TRBD1 (6 bases). Sequencing was performed on PBMCs. CDR3 bases: TGTGCCAGCAGTTACTCCAGGGGAGGGGGCTATGGCTACACCTTC. Its translation is CASSYSRGGGYGYTF.